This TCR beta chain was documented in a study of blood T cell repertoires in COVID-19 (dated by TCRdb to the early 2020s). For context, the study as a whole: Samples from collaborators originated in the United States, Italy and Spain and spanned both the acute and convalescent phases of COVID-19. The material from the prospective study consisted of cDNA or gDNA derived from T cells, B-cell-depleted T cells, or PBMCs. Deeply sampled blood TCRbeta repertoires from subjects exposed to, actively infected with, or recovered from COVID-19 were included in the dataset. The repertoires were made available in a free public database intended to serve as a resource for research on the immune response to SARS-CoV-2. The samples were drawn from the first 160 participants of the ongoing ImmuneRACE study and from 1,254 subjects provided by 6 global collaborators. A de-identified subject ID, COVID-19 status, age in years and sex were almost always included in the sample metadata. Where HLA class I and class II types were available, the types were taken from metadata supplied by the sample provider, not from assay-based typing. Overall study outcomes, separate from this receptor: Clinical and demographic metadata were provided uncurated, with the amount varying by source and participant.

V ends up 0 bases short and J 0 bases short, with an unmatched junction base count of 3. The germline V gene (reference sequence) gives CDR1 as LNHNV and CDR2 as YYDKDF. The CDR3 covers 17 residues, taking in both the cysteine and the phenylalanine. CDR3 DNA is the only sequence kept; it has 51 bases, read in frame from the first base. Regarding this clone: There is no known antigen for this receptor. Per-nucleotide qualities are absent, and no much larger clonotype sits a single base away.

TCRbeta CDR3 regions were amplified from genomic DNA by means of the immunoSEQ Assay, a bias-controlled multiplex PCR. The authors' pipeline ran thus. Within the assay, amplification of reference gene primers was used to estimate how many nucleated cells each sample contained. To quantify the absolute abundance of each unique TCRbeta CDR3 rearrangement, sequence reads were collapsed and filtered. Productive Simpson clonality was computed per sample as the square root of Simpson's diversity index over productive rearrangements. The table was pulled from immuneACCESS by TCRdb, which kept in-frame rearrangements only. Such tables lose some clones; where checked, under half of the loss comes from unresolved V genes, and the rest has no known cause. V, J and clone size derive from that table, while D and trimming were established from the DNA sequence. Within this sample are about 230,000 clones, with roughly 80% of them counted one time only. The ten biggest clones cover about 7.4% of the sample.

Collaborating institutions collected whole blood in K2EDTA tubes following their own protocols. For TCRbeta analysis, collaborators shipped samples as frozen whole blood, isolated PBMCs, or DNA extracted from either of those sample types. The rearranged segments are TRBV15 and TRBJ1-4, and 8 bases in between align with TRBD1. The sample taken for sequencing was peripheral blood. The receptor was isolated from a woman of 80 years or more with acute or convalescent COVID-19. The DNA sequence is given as TGTGCCACCAGCAGAGAGCAGGGGGCAGCAACTAATGAAAAACTGTTTTTT. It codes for CATSREQGAATNEKLFF.